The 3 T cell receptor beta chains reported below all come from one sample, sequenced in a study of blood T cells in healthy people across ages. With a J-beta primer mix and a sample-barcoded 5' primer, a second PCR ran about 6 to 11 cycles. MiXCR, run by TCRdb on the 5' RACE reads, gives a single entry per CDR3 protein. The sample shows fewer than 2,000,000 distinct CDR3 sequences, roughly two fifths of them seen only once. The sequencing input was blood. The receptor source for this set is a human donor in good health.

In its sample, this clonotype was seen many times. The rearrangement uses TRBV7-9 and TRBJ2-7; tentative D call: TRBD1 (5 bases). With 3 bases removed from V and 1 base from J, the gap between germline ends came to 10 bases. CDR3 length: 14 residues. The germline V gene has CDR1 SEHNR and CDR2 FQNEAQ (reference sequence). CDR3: CASSFLDSSYEQYF. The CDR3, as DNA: TGTGCCAGCAGCTTTCTCGACAGTTCCTACGAGCAGTACTTC. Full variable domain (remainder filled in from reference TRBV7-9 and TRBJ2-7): DTGVSQNPRHKITKRGQNVTFRCDPISEHNRLYWYRQTLGQGPEFLTYFQNEAQLEKSRLLSDRFSAERPKGSFSTLEIQRTEQGDSAMYLCASSFLDSSYEQYFGPGTRLTVT.

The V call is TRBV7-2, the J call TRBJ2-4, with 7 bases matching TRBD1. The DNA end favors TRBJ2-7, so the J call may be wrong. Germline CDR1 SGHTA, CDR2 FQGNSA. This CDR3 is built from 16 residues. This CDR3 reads CASSLEGTVFTYEQYF. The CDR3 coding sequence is TGTGCCAGCAGCTTAGAGGGGACAGTCTTTACCTACGAGCAGTACTTC.

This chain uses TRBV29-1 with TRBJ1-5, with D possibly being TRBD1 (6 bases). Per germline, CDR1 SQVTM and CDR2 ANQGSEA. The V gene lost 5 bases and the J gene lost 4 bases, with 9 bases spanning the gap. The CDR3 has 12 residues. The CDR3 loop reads CSVTTGNQPQHF. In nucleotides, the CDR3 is TGCAGCGTTACAACAGGGAATCAGCCCCAGCATTTT. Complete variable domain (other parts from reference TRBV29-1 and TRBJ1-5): SAVISQKPSRDICQRGTSLTIQCQVDSQVTMMFWYRQQPGQSLTLIATANQGSEATYESGFVIDKFPISRPNLTFSTLTVSNMSPEDSSIYLCSVTTGNQPQHFGDGTRLSIL.